This T cell receptor beta chain was recovered during a study of draining lymph node invasion in breast cancer (dated by TCRdb to the early 2020s). The study in broad terms: Nodal metastasis was diagnosed by histology and cytokeratin immunohistochemistry and confirmed by EpCAM/CD45 flow cytometry. In the separate targeted TCR sequencing, lymph nodes from five or six patients were covered, and primary tumors were sequenced for three of those patients. Matched non-invaded and tumor-invaded tumor-draining lymph nodes plus the primary tumor were contributed by each patient, with both Treg and Tconv subsets profiled. Across breast cancer tissues, a separate targeted assay used bulk TCR-beta CDR3 sequencing to compare sorted memory regulatory T cells with memory conventional CD4 T cells.

To prepare the library, bulk RNA-seq was applied. Sequencing took place on an Illumina HiSeq 2500. The published analysis was carried out like this. For the separate targeted TCR-seq dataset, MiXCR version 2.1.5 with default parameters extracted and quantified CDR3 sequences from raw reads. In the separate targeted TCR-seq dataset, TCR-beta clones were defined by the combination of V gene, J gene and CDR3 sequence. In the separate targeted TCR-seq dataset, clones with fewer than three counts were removed, then only the 90% most strongly expressed clones per sample were retained. In the separate targeted TCR-seq dataset, Treg-Tconv overlap was computed as shared clones divided by total Treg clones per tissue, times 100. Using fastp trimming at Q25 and MiXCR clonotype assembly, TCRdb reanalyzed the public sequencing data and kept in-frame beta chains. Rows matching on CDR3 protein sequence are summarized as one entry with the most common DNA and genes. The V and J calls were not made by the authors but by TCRdb's processing. The sample profile shows some 1,200 distinct CDR3 sequences; 50% to 75% of them were found once. Together, the top ten hold roughly 10% of the sample.

V is pruned by 3 bases and J by 3 bases, leaving 5 bases of the junction without a gene match. There are 14 amino acids in the CDR3, from cysteine to valine inclusive. The entry retains the CDR3 DNA only, 42 bases that are in frame from base 1. For CDR1 and CDR2, the germline V gene lists SGHAT and FQNNGV. CD4+ CD45RA- CD25high cells were sorted as memory regulatory T cells. Whether a tumor-draining lymph node counted as invaded or non-invaded depended on the presence or absence of metastatic tumor cells. Before staining and sorting, a Miltenyi Pan T Cell isolation kit was used to pre-enrich the T cells. Immunohistochemistry for estrogen receptor, progesterone receptor, HER2 and Ki-67 was used to characterize the primary tumors. Fresh surgical tissue was processed within a few hours after surgery by cutting into small fragments. Tissue fragments were enzymatically digested with Liberase TL plus DNase for 20 to 25 minutes and filtered through a 40-micrometer strainer. Sorting used a BD FACS Aria II with roughly 96-99% purity, after DAPI live/dead staining. Sorted cells were lysed in TCL buffer, and RNA was purified using a Norgen Single Cell RNA purification kit that included DNase treatment.

Findings and caveats that apply to the study as a whole: Shared TCRs between Treg and Tconv subsets were considered suggestive but not proof of common clonal origin. The data could not resolve whether Treg conversion took place in a given organ or whether converted Tregs recirculated between nodes and tumor. In the targeted TCR-seq data, Tregs appeared to be more clonally expanded than Tconvs in all tissues, and lower diversity was found for both subsets in tumor than in lymph nodes. Within each tissue, roughly 13-22% of Treg TCRs were also found among Tconvs, a result interpreted as suggesting peripheral Treg induction. The tumor top-100 clone tracking analysis was possible in only a couple of patients. Some of the top 100 tumor clones were detected in invaded and non-invaded nodes, and this detection was taken to suggest recirculation between tumor and draining nodes.

Comment on this clonotype: No cognate antigen has been identified for it. The record has no base qualities; no much larger clone is one base away.

This TCR was sampled from a female donor with luminal breast cancer. The rearranged chain carries TRBV11-2 and TRBJ2-7, and 7 junctional nucleotides match TRBD1. Material: sorted memory Tregs from a lymph node. The cell subset or site tag for this specimen amounts to: CD45RA-negative sorted CD4+ T cells (memory Tconv or effector/memory Treg). Here is the DNA: TGTGCCAGCAGCTTCCGACAGGGCCACTACGAGCAGTACGTC. Its protein reads: CASSFRQGHYEQYV.